Shown below are 14 T cell receptor beta chains from a single sample sequenced in a study of blood T cell repertoires in COVID-19. Profiling relied on immunoSEQ multiplex PCR, and the TCRdb table lists in-frame clones only, not all of them. The sample carries about 270,000 clones, around nine tenths recorded once. Material: peripheral blood. These receptors originate from a man in his forties or fifties with active or convalescent COVID-19.

The CDR3 spells CASSLQETQYF. The CDR3 nucleotides are TGTGCCAGCAGCCTTCAAGAGACCCAGTACTTC. The chain recombines TRBV5-5 with TRBJ2-5, with no clear D. Per the germline V gene, CDR1 is SGHKS and CDR2 is YYEKEE (reference sequence). The CDR3 covers 11 residues. Trimming took off 4 bases at V and 2 bases at J, with 3 bases between the two ends.

The V and J genes are TRBV28 and TRBJ2-3, with a tentative D call TRBD1 (5 bases). The V end was cut by 2 bases, the J end by 3 bases, with 12 bases between. In germline, CDR1 is MDHEN, CDR2 SYDVKM. The CDR3 has 15 amino acids. CDR3 loop: CASSLTGQRTDTQYF. The CDR3 DNA is TGTGCCAGCAGTTTAACAGGCCAAAGGACAGATACGCAGTATTTT.

The chain couples TRBV7-9 to TRBJ1-6, with 7 bases aligning to TRBD1. Germline V gene lookup returns CDR1 SEHNR and CDR2 FQNEAQ (reference sequence). Trimming cost V 5 bases and J 7 bases; bases outside gene matches: 8. The CDR3 extends over 15 amino acids. The CDR3 here is CASSRWDSRNSPLHF. The CDR3 bases are TGTGCCAGCAGCCGTTGGGACAGCAGGAATTCACCCCTCCACTTT.

The chain joins TRBV4-2 to TRBJ1-2, with a weak D call TRBD1 (5 bases). This CDR3 region has 16 residues. Germline V CDR1 and CDR2: LGHNA, YNFKEQ. The V end lost 2 bases, the J end lost 0 bases, and 13 bases lay between the germline ends. CDR3 sequence reads: CASSQPNRKANYGYTF. CDR3 bases: TGTGCCAGCAGCCAACCTAACAGGAAGGCTAACTATGGCTACACCTTC.

The gene calls are TRBV3-1 (or the pseudogene TRBV3-2) and TRBJ2-5; 9 nucleotides line up with TRBD1. The CDR3 extends over 16 amino acids. The junction had 11 bases not matched to a gene; V was cut back by 5 bases and J by 4 bases. Germline CDR1 and CDR2: LGHDT and YNNKEL (reference sequence). The CDR3 sequence is CASSYHAGQGSETQYF. CDR3 nucleotide sequence: TGTGCCAGCAGCTACCACGCCGGACAGGGGTCAGAGACCCAGTACTTC.

The chain joins TRBV6-5 to TRBJ1-4; no definite D call. V gave up 6 bases and J gave up 3 bases, with 11 bases separating them. This CDR3 comprises 14 residues. The germline CDR1 and CDR2 sequences are MNHEY and SVGAGI. CDR3 residues: CASRPTEANEKLFF. The CDR3 nucleotides are TGTGCCAGCAGGCCTACCGAGGCTAATGAAAAACTGTTTTTT.

V gene TRBV29-1 combines with J gene TRBJ2-7; 8 bases fit TRBD1. Losses at the gene ends were 4 bases for V and 3 bases for J; bases not matched to a gene: 5. Germline CDR1 SQVTM, CDR2 ANQGSEA. There are 13 residues in the CDR3. As DNA, the CDR3 is TGCAGCGTTGCCGGGACAGGCCTCTACGAGCAGTACTTC. Translation: CSVAGTGLYEQYF.

This clone is a singleton in its sample. V and J are TRBV27 and TRBJ1-2; TRBD1 agrees at 8 bases. The CDR3 totals 12 residues. Trimming removed 5 bases from V and 7 bases from J; junction bases left unmatched: 3. Germline values: CDR1 MNHEY, CDR2 SMNVEV (reference sequence). The DNA of the CDR3 is TGTGCCAGCAGTAATACAGGGGGTGGCTACACCTTC. Translation: CASSNTGGGYTF.

The chain links TRBV28 to TRBJ2-7; 9 bases are a match to TRBD1. The CDR3 spans 16 residues. V shed 8 bases and J 4 bases; nucleotides not matched to a gene: 15. The germline V gene encodes CDR1 MDHEN and CDR2 SYDVKM. In DNA form, the CDR3 reads TGTGCCAGCGGAACGAGCGGGCAACAGGGGGCGTACGAGCAGTACTTC. It specifies CASGTSGQQGAYEQYF.

The V call is TRBV6-1, the J call TRBJ2-3, with 11 bases matching TRBD2. CDR3 length: 18 residues. The V segment lost 3 bases and the J segment 4 bases; nucleotides outside the gene matches: 12. CDR1 is MNHNS, CDR2 SASEGT, per germline. In nucleotides, the CDR3 is TGTGCCAGCAGTGAGCGACGAACTAGCGGGAGCACCGCAGATACGCAGTATTTT. Its protein product is CASSERRTSGSTADTQYF.

The chain carries TRBV28 and TRBJ2-3; D gene unclear. The germline V gene encodes CDR1 MDHEN and CDR2 SYDVKM. V was cut by 6 bases and J by 2 bases, with 18 bases left in between. The CDR3 extends over 16 amino acids. For the CDR3, the DNA is TGTGCCAGCAGCCCTGGAAACAGATACTCCACAGATACGCAGTATTTT. This translates into CASSPGNRYSTDTQYF.

V and J are TRBV12-3 or TRBV12-4 and TRBJ1-1; 8 bases are shared with TRBD1. CDR3 length: 13 amino acids. V was clipped by 10 bases and J by 3 bases; unmatched bases: 7. CDR3 sequence (DNA): TGTGCCACCGCTACAGGGGGTTACACTGAAGCTTTCTTT. Its translation is CATATGGYTEAFF.

This chain joins TRBV29-1 and TRBJ1-2; D perhaps matches TRBD1 (6 bases). CDR3 length: 12 amino acids. Germline V lookup: CDR1 SQVTM, CDR2 ANQGSEA. The V end was cut by 6 bases, the J end by 5 bases, with 13 bases between. The CDR3 sequence is CSVDSSLYGYTF. The DNA for the CDR3 is TGCAGCGTGGACAGTTCCCTTTATGGCTACACCTTC.

This clone was seen more than once but under ten times. The chain employs TRBV11-3 and TRBJ1-2, with no clear D. The V end was cut by 8 bases, the J end by 3 bases, with 10 bases between. Germline V gene sequence: CDR1 SGHNT, CDR2 YENEEA. CDR3 length: 12 residues. CDR3 region: CASQRGYYGYTF. Written as DNA, the CDR3 is TGTGCCAGCCAGCGGGGATACTATGGCTACACCTTC.